This T cell receptor beta chain was documented in a study of cytomegalovirus exposure and HLA in healthy donors. PCR used 60 Vbeta primers and 13 Jbeta primers. Libraries were prepared by immunoSEQ multiplex PCR; TCRdb keeps only in-frame clonotypes and omits some of them. The table includes 65,000 to 70,000 clones, roughly 75% detected once. With regard to this clone: Its antigen remains unidentified.

Overall study findings and caveats: A likely sequencing artifact accounted for one observed cluster of highly shared sequence variants. When presence/absence was analysed, sequencing depth was taken to be roughly uniform across donors. Later, an analysis showed that TCR beta chains associated with HLA were more clonally expanded than others that were equally common. Some TCR beta chains (approximately 180 of them) were listed as cytomegalovirus-associated.

The V gene end was trimmed by 6 bases and the J gene end by 9 bases; junction bases not matched to a gene: 11. Germline V gene sequence: CDR1 MNHNS, CDR2 SASEGT. The CDR3 is 15 residues long. This chain joins TRBV6-1 and TRBJ1-6; 7 bases agree with TRBD1. The clonotype was recovered from a woman aged 25 to 39 in good health and CMV-seropositive. The sequencing sample was made of PBMCs. The CDR3 here is CASRGDSSWGSPLHF. The CDR3, as DNA: TGTGCCAGCAGGGGGGACAGCTCTTGGGGTTCACCCCTCCACTTT.